What follows describes a single T cell receptor (beta chain). Its specificity is unknown. The sample is drawn from a study of T cell repertoires in cytomegalovirus infection. At the level of the study: Indications came from public TCR beta signatures; they pointed to CMV infection and to a matching HLA type. The study, taken as a whole, reports: Of the TCR beta families, the public ones yielded a cumulative frequency that identified carriers of CMV plus the relevant HLA. The ex vivo response showed dominance by HLA-C-restricted CMV-specific TCR beta clonotypes.

MiXCR, applied by TCRdb to the reads, yields one record per CDR3 protein. The sample has roughly 630,000 distinct CDR3 sequences, 20% to 25% seen once. Trimming left V 1 base short and J 2 bases short, with 15 bases between. In germline, CDR1 is SQVTM, CDR2 ANQGSEA. CDR3 size: 16 residues. The source material was CD8+ T cells from PBMCs. The sequence derives from a human donor in good health (CMV status not recorded). Some clones in this sample may be carry-over from other donors' samples. This rearrangement joins TRBV29-1 to TRBJ2-1, with D perhaps matching TRBD1 (6 bases). The CDR3 nucleotides are TGCAGCGTTGAAGGATCGGGACAACCGACCTACAATGAGCAGTTCTTC. Its translation: CSVEGSGQPTYNEQFF.